This T cell receptor (beta chain) was sequenced in a study of cytomegalovirus exposure and HLA in healthy donors (dated by TCRdb to the late 2010s). The study in broad terms: In an earlier analysis of several hundred of the donors, about 260 Gb of sequence data and 90 million to 130 million unique TCR beta sequences from 180 million or so T cells were reported. Roughly 300 gigabases of sequencing data and approximately 92 million unique TCR sequences made up an early release that covered about 640 HLA-typed donors. Every repertoire in the discovery cohort had been generated on one and the same sequencing platform. The number of donors typed differed by locus, with 629-630 for A, B, C, DRB1 and DQB1, around 500 for DQA1, 600 to 610 for DPA1, and some 470 for DPB1. A later genetic analysis took genome-wide SNP genotypes for about 55% of the 666 donors and used that subset as a discovery cohort. Rather than drawing on any new phenotypic data, the later analysis identified candidate immune exposures from TCR beta sequences and the way those sequences occurred across donors. Donor age, sex, ethnicity and CMV serostatus were collected together with the repertoire data. Of the 350 to 450 genotyped donors, approximately 82% fell in the genetic ancestry cluster associated with self-reported Caucasian donors. Across about 370 genotyped donors of the cohort, an average of about 250,000 unique TCR beta nucleotide sequences per donor were sequenced, and 15% to 20% of those sequences were non-productive. An earlier analysis of 587 of the donors used high-throughput TCR beta sequencing to judge whether each TCR beta V gene segment behaved as functional or pseudogenic. The study aimed to test whether signatures of past pathogen exposure could be identified by cataloging public T cell receptors. The study profiled the T cell repertoires of some 610 subjects by immunosequencing and related them to cytomegalovirus serostatus. To study patterns of TCR occurrence, a later analysis re-analyzed previously published TCR beta repertoires from 650 to 750 donors and added high-resolution HLA genotyping. Class I and class II HLA loci were covered by the typing at four-digit resolution. High-throughput TCR immunosequencing, statistical association of individual TCRs with disease status, and machine learning were combined to predict cytomegalovirus infection status. Because of strong linkage in the cohort, roughly five DR-DQ haplotypes were treated as single units for association and clustering. In addition to the first cohort of 666 subjects, a separate validation cohort of 100 to 150 different subjects was used. Study-wide conclusions, independent of this receptor: Correlated functional status among segregating V segments might reflect linkage disequilibrium, but an unknown experimental factor could not be ruled out. Roughly uniform sequencing depth across donors was assumed in presence/absence analyses, although this assumption may not hold. When HLA alleles, especially DR and DQ, strongly co-occurred, TCR associations were difficult to assign to individual alleles. In a later analysis, 15,000 to 20,000 TCR beta sequences were associated with specific HLA alleles at a false discovery rate of 0.05. Because HLA typing was unavailable for some donors at each locus, only the typed subset was used in association tests. Because the 87-base-pair reads could not distinguish some IMGT-functional V segments, including TRBV6-2 and TRBV6-3, those segments were excluded. A few of the identified cytomegalovirus-associated TCR beta chains were confirmed in vitro to be specific for cytomegalovirus antigens. A cluster of highly shared sequence variants was judged likely to be a technical artifact of the sequencing pipeline. The cohort was sequenced for TCR beta chains only, and without alpha or paired-chain data the features that could be detected were limited. Cytomegalovirus status was reported to be diagnosed by the classifier with high specificity and sensitivity in both the original and validation cohorts. In a later analysis, the rate of TCR association differed among HLA loci, with DRB1 alleles having the most associated TCRs and HLA-C alleles having the fewest. The authors suggested that the approach could potentially be generalized to other disease states and immunological phenotypes. A later analysis reported that several top co-occurrence clusters appeared linked to parvovirus B19, influenza, CMV and Epstein-Barr virus. An association between a missense DCLRE1C variant and V-gene and J-gene trimming of TCR beta chains was found in a later genetic analysis and replicated in an independent cohort. In a later analysis, HLA-associated TCR beta chains were found to be more clonally expanded and to have lower generation probabilities than equally common non-associated chains. Immune exposure information for the cohort was limited to CMV serostatus. In an earlier analysis of about 550 of the donors, most TCR beta V segments were observed in productive rearrangements about 90% or about 30% of the time, broadly matching IMGT annotations. Most TCR sequences were seen in very few donors, while some public TCRs were found in many individuals. A later analysis found that most CMV-associated TCR beta chains appeared HLA-restricted, with HLA associations seemingly driven largely by CMV exposure. Because counts were too low, seventeen rarely observed V segments, including chromosome 9 orphons, were excluded from the earlier analysis of some 590 of the donors. A total of 164 TCR beta chains were listed by the study as associated with cytomegalovirus. A further reported finding was that TCR beta sequences accurately predicted the HLA-A and HLA-B alleles for most subjects in the first cohort. A later genetic analysis reported fewer N-insertions in productive TCRs among donors in an Asian-associated ancestry cluster than the roughly 690-donor mean.

Library generation was performed with the immunoSEQ multiplex PCR assay. The multiplex PCR relied on a mix of 60 forward primers for TCR Vbeta segments and 13 reverse primers for TCR Jbeta segments. The CDR3 region of rearranged TCR beta genes was amplified from genomic DNA by a multiplex PCR assay. The Illumina HiSeq System was used to sequence the amplified TCR beta libraries as 87-base-pair reads. The authors processed their data as follows. Across the 666 repertoires, a later analysis counted 80 million or so unique TCR beta chains, 9.5 million to 13 million of which were shared by at least two donors. To remove PCR and sequencing errors, raw reads were error-corrected and collapsed into unique sequences using a nearest-neighbor algorithm that merged closely related sequences. To assign V, D and J gene segments, CDR3 sequences were aligned to IMGT reference sequences. Each retained sequence needed at least a six-nucleotide match to both a V gene segment and a J gene segment. A rearrangement was called productive if the CDR3 had no stop codons and remained in frame with V and J, and every other rearrangement was called non-productive. CDR3 was defined by IMGT convention, running from the second conserved V-encoded cysteine to the conserved J-encoded phenylalanine. In an earlier analysis of more than 550 of the donors, sequences lacking an unambiguous match to a single V gene segment were excluded. In an earlier analysis of 587 of the donors, a V segment was called functional when productive rearrangements were above 56.7%, and segregating when the standard deviation between donors exceeded 5%. A statistical classification framework was built to diagnose cytomegalovirus status from the catalog of TCR beta chain sequences. A later analysis assigned V and J genes by comparing TCR nucleotide sequences with IMGT/GENE-DB human TR gene sequences. Using the TCRdist pipeline, a later analysis assigned CDR3 sequences along with most-parsimonious VDJ recombination scenarios. A later analysis defined each TCR beta chain by its CDR3 amino acid sequence plus V-gene family, and excluded reads lacking a unique V-gene family. To address suspected cross-contamination and a sequencing artifact, a later analysis removed a few hundred highly shared, low-generation-probability nucleotide sequences. For each public chain, a later analysis derived a clonal expansion index from normalized ranks of inferred template counts within each repertoire. A later analysis computed generation probabilities with a VDJ recombination model fitted to out-of-frame rearrangements, and checked the results against IGoR. In a later analysis, hypergeometric tests were used to score TCR-TCR, TCR-HLA and TCR-CMV co-occurrence, with a repertoire-size bias correction applied to TCR pairs. To estimate false discovery rates, a later analysis permuted the HLA or CMV assignments 20 times. In a later analysis, co-occurring TCRs were grouped using DBSCAN, and TCRdist sequence similarity was added for clustering within HLA-allele-positive subsets. For co-occurrence clustering, repertoires with fewer than 30,000 or more than 120,000 public chains were excluded, along with a handful of repertoires with anomalous nucleotide sharing. The immuneACCESS repertoire file appears here via TCRdb, limited to in-frame rearrangements. These files lack a portion of the clones; in checked studies, under half of the deficit traces to unresolved V genes, and the cause of the others is not known. For V, J and clone size, that table is used; D and trimming come from the DNA. The sample has approximately 75,000 clones on record, 60% to 75% of them singletons. Approximately 12% of the sample rests with the top ten.

In total, approximately 690 healthy bone marrow donors made up the cohort. Cohort members were all nominally healthy when sampled, although unrecorded immune exposures were likely present. The donor was CMV seropositive and belonged to the group of 250 to 350 seropositive cohort members. A peripheral blood sample was provided by each donor, and peripheral blood mononuclear cells were used for TCR beta sequencing. Genomic DNA extraction from the blood cell samples was performed with the Qiagen DNeasy Blood Extraction Kit. From its cysteine to its phenylalanine, the CDR3 spans 13 amino acids. The DNA shown is the 39-base CDR3, in frame from base 1. The germline V gene encodes CDR1 SSHAT and CDR2 FNYEAQ (reference sequence). This clone was detected only a few times. This clone's antigen is unknown. The junction does not match germline at one end; this may be a read error.

The chain uses TRBV7-7 and TRBJ1-1, with TRBD1 tentatively as D gene (6 bases match). Input material: PBMCs. The clonotype comes from a woman aged 60-75 years in good health and CMV-seropositive. The DNA is TGTGCTAGCAGCAAGGACAGGAACACTGAAGCTTTCTTT. The encoded protein is CASSKDRNTEAFF.